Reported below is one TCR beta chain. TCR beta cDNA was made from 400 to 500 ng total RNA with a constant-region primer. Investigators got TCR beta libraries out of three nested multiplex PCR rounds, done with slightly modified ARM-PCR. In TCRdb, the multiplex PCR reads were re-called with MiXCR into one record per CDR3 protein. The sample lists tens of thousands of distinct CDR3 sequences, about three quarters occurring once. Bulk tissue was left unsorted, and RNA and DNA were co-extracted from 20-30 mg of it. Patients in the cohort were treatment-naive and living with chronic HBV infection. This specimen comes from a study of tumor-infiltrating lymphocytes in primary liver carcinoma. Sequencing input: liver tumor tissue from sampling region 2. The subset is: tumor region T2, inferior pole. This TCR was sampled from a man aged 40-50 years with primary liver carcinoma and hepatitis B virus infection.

CDR3: CASSFRTSVAGGSYEQYF. CDR3 DNA: TGCGCCAGCAGCTTTAGGACTAGCGTAGCTGGGGGAAGCTACGAGCAGTACTTC. The chain is built from TRBV5-1 and TRBJ2-7; 9 bases are a match to TRBD2. CDR3 length: 18 residues. Trimming removed 2 bases from V and 3 bases from J; junction bases left unmatched: 15. Germline CDR1 SGHRS, CDR2 YFSETQ.